Listed below are T cell receptor beta chains from one sample, sequenced in a study of blood T cell repertoires in COVID-19. Profiling relied on immunoSEQ multiplex PCR, and the TCRdb table lists in-frame clones only, not all of them. The sample lists approximately 270,000 clones, approximately 85% occurring once. Sequenced material: peripheral blood. The receptor set was obtained from a woman aged 65 to 85 with acute or convalescent COVID-19. Both conserved end residues are part of each CDR3. D genes are given only for firm matches. Clone size, where shown, is once, few, many, or a class for clones that have expanded.

cdr3_aa: CASSLRDRGNTEAFF; cdr3_nt: TGTGCCAGCAGCTTACGGGACAGGGGGAACACTGAAGCTTTCTTT; v_call: TRBV7-9; clone_size: -; j_call: TRBJ1-1; d_call: TRBD1
cdr3_aa: CASSPTGGNQPQHF; cdr3_nt: TGTGCCAGCAGCCCCACAGGGGGCAATCAGCCCCAGCATTTT; v_call: TRBV3-1/TRBV3-2; clone_size: -; j_call: TRBJ1-5; d_call: TRBD1
cdr3_aa: CAVAATGLGEKLFF; cdr3_nt: TGTGCCGTCGCTGCGACAGGGCTAGGGGAAAAACTGTTTTTT; v_call: TRBV10-3; clone_size: -; j_call: TRBJ1-4; d_call: TRBD1
cdr3_aa: CASSPYAAPGRGSPLHF; cdr3_nt: TGTGCCAGCAGTCCATACGCCGCCCCGGGGAGGGGTTCACCCCTCCACTTT; v_call: TRBV2; clone_size: -; j_call: TRBJ1-6; d_call: -
cdr3_aa: CASSEVGGRYNEQFF; cdr3_nt: TGTGCCAGCAGTGAAGTGGGCGGGAGATACAATGAGCAGTTCTTC; v_call: TRBV6-1; clone_size: -; j_call: TRBJ2-1; d_call: TRBD2
cdr3_aa: CASSLRGMNTEAFF; cdr3_nt: TGTGCCAGCAGCTTACGGGGGATGAACACTGAAGCTTTCTTT; v_call: TRBV7-9; clone_size: -; j_call: TRBJ1-1; d_call: -
cdr3_aa: CASSLLQGGTEAFF; cdr3_nt: TGTGCCAGTAGTCTTTTACAGGGTGGCACTGAAGCTTTCTTT; v_call: TRBV19; clone_size: -; j_call: TRBJ1-1; d_call: -
cdr3_aa: CASSLRGNTGELFF; cdr3_nt: TGTGCCAGCAGCTTGAGAGGGAACACCGGGGAGCTGTTTTTT; v_call: TRBV5-6; clone_size: -; j_call: TRBJ2-2; d_call: -
cdr3_aa: CASSLVVFSGGAEDEQFF; cdr3_nt: TGTGCCAGCAGCTTAGTCGTATTTAGCGGGGGGGCCGAGGATGAGCAGTTCTTC; v_call: TRBV7-9; clone_size: -; j_call: TRBJ2-1; d_call: TRBD2
cdr3_aa: CASSPGQGMNTEAFF; cdr3_nt: TGCGCCAGCAGCCCTGGACAAGGAATGAACACTGAAGCTTTCTTT; v_call: TRBV4-1; clone_size: few; j_call: TRBJ1-1; d_call: -
cdr3_aa: CAWSVSRGSIWNQPQHF; cdr3_nt: TGTGCCTGGAGTGTTAGTCGGGGATCGATTTGGAATCAGCCCCAGCATTTT; v_call: TRBV30; clone_size: -; j_call: TRBJ1-5; d_call: -
cdr3_aa: CASSLAGTSVTSYNEQFF; cdr3_nt: TGTGCCAGCAGCTTAGCAGGGACTAGCGTTACCTCCTACAATGAGCAGTTCTTC; v_call: TRBV7-2; clone_size: -; j_call: TRBJ2-1; d_call: TRBD2
cdr3_aa: CASSVGTDYEQYF; cdr3_nt: TGTGCCAGCTCAGTCGGTACTGACTACGAGCAGTACTTC; v_call: TRBV18; clone_size: -; j_call: TRBJ2-7; d_call: -
cdr3_aa: CASSLGVEAFF; cdr3_nt: TGTGCCAGCAGCCTCGGGGTTGAAGCTTTCTTT; v_call: TRBV7-9; clone_size: -; j_call: TRBJ1-1; d_call: -
cdr3_aa: CASTLAGTDMNTEAFF; cdr3_nt: TGCGCCAGCACCCTAGCCGGGACAGACATGAACACTGAAGCTTTCTTT; v_call: TRBV10-2; clone_size: -; j_call: TRBJ1-1; d_call: TRBD1
cdr3_aa: CASGLEQGSIQETQYF; cdr3_nt: TGTGCTAGTGGTTTGGAACAGGGATCAATACAAGAGACCCAGTACTTC; v_call: TRBV12-5; clone_size: -; j_call: TRBJ2-5; d_call: -
cdr3_aa: CASSQALVNTEAFF; cdr3_nt: TGTGCCAGCAGCCAAGCTTTAGTGAACACTGAAGCTTTCTTT; v_call: TRBV3-1/TRBV3-2; clone_size: few; j_call: TRBJ1-1; d_call: -
cdr3_aa: CASSLARTGGFYEQYF; cdr3_nt: TGCGCCAGCAGCTTGGCCCGGACAGGGGGCTTCTACGAGCAGTACTTC; v_call: TRBV5-1; clone_size: once; j_call: TRBJ2-7; d_call: TRBD1
cdr3_aa: CASSYGQAFRPQHF; cdr3_nt: TGTGCCAGTAGTTACGGACAGGCTTTTCGGCCCCAGCATTTT; v_call: TRBV19; clone_size: few; j_call: TRBJ1-5; d_call: TRBD1
cdr3_aa: CASSDPRVVNTEAFF; cdr3_nt: TGTGCCAGCAGTGACCCCAGGGTGGTGAACACTGAAGCTTTCTTT; v_call: TRBV2; clone_size: -; j_call: TRBJ1-1; d_call: -
cdr3_aa: CSARVTVEQFF; cdr3_nt: TGCAGTGCTAGAGTGACTGTCGAGCAGTTCTTC; v_call: TRBV20-1; clone_size: -; j_call: TRBJ2-1; d_call: -
cdr3_aa: CASSQDRGTEAFF; cdr3_nt: TGTGCCAGCAGCCAAGATAGGGGCACTGAAGCTTTCTTT; v_call: TRBV3-1/TRBV3-2; clone_size: -; j_call: TRBJ1-1; d_call: -
cdr3_aa: CASSYGTSGQRQFF; cdr3_nt: TGTGCCAGCAGTTACGGGACTAGCGGGCAGAGGCAGTTCTTC; v_call: TRBV6-6; clone_size: -; j_call: TRBJ2-1; d_call: TRBD2
cdr3_aa: CAWSLQNNQPQHF; cdr3_nt: TGTGCCTGGAGTCTCCAGAACAATCAGCCCCAGCATTTT; v_call: TRBV30; clone_size: -; j_call: TRBJ1-5; d_call: -
cdr3_aa: CASSPRGGLGTDTQYF; cdr3_nt: TGTGCCAGCAGCCCCCGGGGAGGGTTGGGCACAGATACGCAGTATTTT; v_call: TRBV7-3; clone_size: -; j_call: TRBJ2-3; d_call: TRBD2
cdr3_aa: CASKDRDGNQPQHF; cdr3_nt: TGTGCCAGCAAGGACAGGGATGGGAATCAGCCCCAGCATTTT; v_call: TRBV19; clone_size: -; j_call: TRBJ1-5; d_call: TRBD1
cdr3_aa: CASSRRDSYNSPLHF; cdr3_nt: TGTGCCAGCAGCCGCCGGGACAGCTATAATTCACCCCTCCACTTT; v_call: TRBV7-9; clone_size: -; j_call: TRBJ1-6; d_call: TRBD1
cdr3_aa: CSVVGEGKQFF; cdr3_nt: TGCAGCGTTGTAGGGGAGGGTAAGCAGTTCTTC; v_call: TRBV29-1; clone_size: -; j_call: TRBJ2-1; d_call: TRBD2
cdr3_aa: CASSPWPGDEKLFF; cdr3_nt: TGTGCCAGCAGCCCCTGGCCCGGGGATGAAAAACTGTTTTTT; v_call: TRBV5-6; clone_size: -; j_call: TRBJ1-4; d_call: -
cdr3_aa: CASRSGGGTGELFF; cdr3_nt: TGTGCCAGCCGTTCCGGCGGAGGGACCGGGGAGCTGTTTTTT; v_call: TRBV6-5; clone_size: -; j_call: TRBJ2-2; d_call: -
cdr3_aa: CASSPYSTTGELFF; cdr3_nt: TGCGCCAGCAGCCCCTACTCTACCACCGGGGAGCTGTTTTTT; v_call: TRBV5-1; clone_size: -; j_call: TRBJ2-2; d_call: -
cdr3_aa: CSVELRPTGELFF; cdr3_nt: TGCAGCGTTGAGCTCAGGCCCACCGGGGAGCTGTTTTTT; v_call: TRBV29-1; clone_size: -; j_call: TRBJ2-2; d_call: -
cdr3_aa: CASSPGTGGGYTF; cdr3_nt: TGTGCCAGCAGCCCTGGGACAGGGGGTGGCTACACCTTC; v_call: TRBV6-6; clone_size: -; j_call: TRBJ1-2; d_call: TRBD1
cdr3_aa: CASSAKPGWEKLFF; cdr3_nt: TGTGCCAGCAGCGCTAAGCCGGGATGGGAAAAACTGTTTTTT; v_call: TRBV5-6; clone_size: few; j_call: TRBJ1-4; d_call: -
cdr3_aa: CASALGQGLAGSNQPQHF; cdr3_nt: TGTGCCAGTGCCCTCGGACAGGGCTTGGCTGGGAGCAATCAGCCCCAGCATTTT; v_call: TRBV19; clone_size: -; j_call: TRBJ1-5; d_call: TRBD1
cdr3_aa: CASSEEGGGTEAFF; cdr3_nt: TGTGCCAGCAGTGAGGAAGGGGGTGGCACTGAAGCTTTCTTT; v_call: TRBV2; clone_size: -; j_call: TRBJ1-1; d_call: -
cdr3_aa: CASTPRQGVDTGELFF; cdr3_nt: TGTGCCAGTACCCCCCGACAGGGGGTCGACACCGGGGAGCTGTTTTTT; v_call: TRBV19; clone_size: -; j_call: TRBJ2-2; d_call: TRBD1
cdr3_aa: CATSLGGDPYNEQFF; cdr3_nt: TGCGCCACCTCCTTAGGAGGGGACCCCTACAATGAGCAGTTCTTC; v_call: TRBV10-2; clone_size: -; j_call: TRBJ2-1; d_call: -
cdr3_aa: CASSFLTGSTDTQYF; cdr3_nt: TGCGCCAGCAGCTTTTTGACAGGCTCCACAGATACGCAGTATTTT; v_call: TRBV5-1; clone_size: -; j_call: TRBJ2-3; d_call: -
cdr3_aa: CASRLAGRIYNEQFF; cdr3_nt: TGTGCCAGCAGACTAGCGGGCCGGATCTACAATGAGCAGTTCTTC; v_call: TRBV6-5; clone_size: -; j_call: TRBJ2-1; d_call: TRBD2
cdr3_aa: CASSYGQVETQYF; cdr3_nt: TGTGCCAGCAGCTACGGACAGGTAGAGACCCAGTACTTC; v_call: TRBV6-5; clone_size: -; j_call: TRBJ2-5; d_call: TRBD1
cdr3_aa: CASSWPPGPGTEAFF; cdr3_nt: TGTGCCAGCAGCTGGCCGCCAGGGCCAGGCACTGAAGCTTTCTTT; v_call: TRBV7-2; clone_size: -; j_call: TRBJ1-1; d_call: -
cdr3_aa: CASSAPQGRGYTF; cdr3_nt: TGTGCCAGTAGTGCACCTCAGGGGCGCGGCTACACCTTC; v_call: TRBV19; clone_size: -; j_call: TRBJ1-2; d_call: -
cdr3_aa: CASSPYLRGPTWGEAFF; cdr3_nt: TGTGCCAGCAGCCCCTACCTCAGGGGTCCAACGTGGGGTGAAGCTTTCTTT; v_call: TRBV13; clone_size: -; j_call: TRBJ1-1; d_call: -
cdr3_aa: CASGDRNYEQYF; cdr3_nt: TGTGCCAGCGGGGACAGAAACTACGAGCAGTACTTC; v_call: TRBV6-5; clone_size: -; j_call: TRBJ2-7; d_call: TRBD1
cdr3_aa: CASSRPLAGATYEQYF; cdr3_nt: TGTGCCAGCAGCCGGCCCTTAGCGGGTGCAACCTACGAGCAGTACTTC; v_call: TRBV4-2; clone_size: -; j_call: TRBJ2-7; d_call: TRBD2
cdr3_aa: CASSKGQVSPLHF; cdr3_nt: TGTGCCAGCAGCAAAGGGCAGGTTTCACCCCTCCACTTT; v_call: TRBV21-1; clone_size: -; j_call: TRBJ1-6; d_call: -
cdr3_aa: CASKATSTDTQYF; cdr3_nt: TGTGCCAGTAAAGCGACTAGCACAGATACGCAGTATTTT; v_call: TRBV19; clone_size: few; j_call: TRBJ2-3; d_call: -
cdr3_aa: CASSLLLAGAGGELFF; cdr3_nt: TGTGCCAGCAGCTTACTCCTAGCGGGGGCCGGCGGGGAGCTGTTTTTT; v_call: TRBV7-3; clone_size: once; j_call: TRBJ2-2; d_call: TRBD2
cdr3_aa: CASSLPMDMAYGYTF; cdr3_nt: TGTGCCAGCAGCTTGCCAATGGACATGGCCTATGGCTACACCTTC; v_call: TRBV5-6; clone_size: -; j_call: TRBJ1-2; d_call: -
cdr3_aa: CASSLGLAGKETQYF; cdr3_nt: TGTGCCAGCAGCTTGGGACTCGCAGGGAAAGAGACCCAGTACTTC; v_call: TRBV11-3; clone_size: -; j_call: TRBJ2-5; d_call: -
cdr3_aa: CASSQDLGEVGGYTF; cdr3_nt: TGTGCCAGCAGCCAAGATCTCGGGGAAGTAGGTGGCTACACCTTC; v_call: TRBV4-2; clone_size: -; j_call: TRBJ1-2; d_call: -
cdr3_aa: CASSLAPGGELREAFF; cdr3_nt: TGCGCCAGCAGCTTGGCTCCAGGTGGGGAGCTTAGGGAAGCTTTCTTT; v_call: TRBV5-1; clone_size: -; j_call: TRBJ1-1; d_call: -
cdr3_aa: CASSQRLSASGELFF; cdr3_nt: TGCGCCAGCAGCCAGAGGCTCTCCGCATCCGGGGAGCTGTTTTTT; v_call: TRBV4-1; clone_size: few; j_call: TRBJ2-2; d_call: -
cdr3_aa: CASRTAGAEGPQHF; cdr3_nt: TGTGCCAGCAGGACCGCCGGTGCAGAGGGGCCCCAGCATTTT; v_call: TRBV2; clone_size: -; j_call: TRBJ1-5; d_call: -
cdr3_aa: CASSSKMGQGNEKLFF; cdr3_nt: TGTGCCAGCAGCTCGAAGATGGGACAGGGGAATGAAAAACTGTTTTTT; v_call: TRBV7-9; clone_size: once; j_call: TRBJ1-4; d_call: TRBD1
cdr3_aa: CASTNDRVSGNTIYF; cdr3_nt: TGTGCCAGCACGAACGACAGGGTCTCTGGAAACACCATATATTTT; v_call: TRBV7-9; clone_size: -; j_call: TRBJ1-3; d_call: TRBD1
cdr3_aa: CSVSSYGYTF; cdr3_nt: TGCAGTGTGAGCTCCTATGGCTACACCTTC; v_call: TRBV20-1; clone_size: -; j_call: TRBJ1-2; d_call: -
cdr3_aa: CASSHRGGVVNEKLFF; cdr3_nt: TGCGCCAGCAGCCACCGGGGGGGGGTCGTTAATGAAAAACTGTTTTTT; v_call: TRBV4-1; clone_size: -; j_call: TRBJ1-4; d_call: -